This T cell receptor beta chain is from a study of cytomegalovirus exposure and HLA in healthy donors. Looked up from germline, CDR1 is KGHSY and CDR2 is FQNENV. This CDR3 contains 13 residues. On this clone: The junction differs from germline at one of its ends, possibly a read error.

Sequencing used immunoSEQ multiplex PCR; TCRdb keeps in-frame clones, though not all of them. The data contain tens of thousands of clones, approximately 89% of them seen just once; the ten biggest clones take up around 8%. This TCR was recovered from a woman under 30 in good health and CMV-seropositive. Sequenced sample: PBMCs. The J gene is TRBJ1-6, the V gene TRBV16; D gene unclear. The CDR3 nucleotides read TGTGCCAGCAGCCAATCCCTCGGTTCACCCTTCCACTTT. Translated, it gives CASSQSLGSPFHF.